These T cell receptor beta chains were read from a single sample in a study of T cell responses to AZD1222 COVID-19 vaccine. The assay was immunoSEQ multiplex PCR, and TCRdb's table has in-frame clones only and misses some. The sample has some 150,000 clones, approximately 95% seen once; the top ten hold about 4.2%. The sequencing here drew on peripheral blood, taken on day 0 of AZD1222 vaccination. These receptor sequences come from an adult in good health. Both conserved end residues are part of each CDR3. The D gene is left open where the match is weak. Clone size is not always given. Where it is, it says once, few, many or a class for expanded clones.

TRBJ1-4,-,-,14,TRBV19,TGTGCCAGTATCCAACCAGGGGTGGGGGAAAAACTGTTTTTT,CASIQPGVGEKLFF
TRBJ2-1,-,-,15,TRBV5-6,TGTGCCAGCAGCTTAGTGGGGCCCTTCGACAATGAGCAGTTCTTC,CASSLVGPFDNEQFF
TRBJ1-2,-,-,13,TRBV29-1,TGCAGCGTTGAAAAACCCGGGAGCTATGGCTACACCTTC,CSVEKPGSYGYTF
TRBJ1-2,TRBD1,-,13,TRBV19,TGTGCCAGTAGTAGAGGACAGGGAAATGGCTACACCTTC,CASSRGQGNGYTF
TRBJ2-3,-,-,15,TRBV18,TGTGCCAGCTCACCACTGGCTACTCACACAGATACGCAGTATTTT,CASSPLATHTDTQYF
TRBJ1-1,-,-,15,TRBV25-1,TGTGCCAGCAGTGAATCGGGGAAGATGTTCACTGAAGCTTTCTTT,CASSESGKMFTEAFF
TRBJ2-7,-,-,15,TRBV3-1/TRBV3-2,TGTGCCAGCAGCCCACGGACAGTCCACATGTACGAGCAGTACTTC,CASSPRTVHMYEQYF
TRBJ2-7,TRBD2,-,14,TRBV5-1,TGCGCCAGCAGCATGACTAGCGGGACGTACGAGCAGTACTTC,CASSMTSGTYEQYF
TRBJ1-1,TRBD1,-,12,TRBV29-1,TGCAGCGTTTTGACAGGGAGGGCTGAAGCTTTCTTT,CSVLTGRAEAFF
TRBJ2-1,-,-,15,TRBV7-9,TGTGCCAGCAGCCCGAGGGATTTATCCTACAATGAGCAGTTCTTC,CASSPRDLSYNEQFF
TRBJ2-2,TRBD2,-,21,TRBV6-2/TRBV6-3,TGTGCCAGCAGTTACTCGGGGCTTGATGGAGCGGGGGGGCTGAGCACCGGGGAGCTGTTTTTT,CASSYSGLDGAGGLSTGELFF
TRBJ1-2,-,-,15,TRBV18,TGTGCCAGCTCACCAGGGCCAGGGGACTTGGGAGGCTACACCTTC,CASSPGPGDLGGYTF
TRBJ2-7,TRBD1,-,12,TRBV5-5,TGTGCCAGCAGCATAGGACAGGTGGAGCAGTACTTC,CASSIGQVEQYF
TRBJ1-2,TRBD1,-,15,TRBV7-9,TGTGCCAGCAGCGTAACCGGGACAGGGGTTGATGGCTACACCTTC,CASSVTGTGVDGYTF
TRBJ1-1,-,-,13,TRBV7-9,TGTGCCAGCAGACCACACCTGAACACTGAAGCTTTCTTT,CASRPHLNTEAFF
TRBJ1-2,-,-,15,TRBV3-1/TRBV3-2,TGTGCCAGCAGCCAAGATCAGGGGATTAACTATGGCTACACCTTC,CASSQDQGINYGYTF
TRBJ2-1,TRBD2,once,17,TRBV19,TGTGCCAGTAGTCGAAGACTAGCGGGGGAAATCTACAATGAGCAGTTCTTC,CASSRRLAGEIYNEQFF
TRBJ2-1,-,-,12,TRBV11-3,TGTGCCAGCAGCCTCGGACCACAGGGGCAGTTCTTC,CASSLGPQGQFF
TRBJ2-7,TRBD1,once,15,TRBV19,TGTGCCAGTAGTATCGATGCGGGACAGGGGCTCGCGCAGTACTTC,CASSIDAGQGLAQYF
TRBJ1-3,-,-,13,TRBV6-2/TRBV6-3,TGTGCCAGCAGTTTAACGGTGAGAAACACCATATATTTT,CASSLTVRNTIYF
TRBJ2-7,-,-,12,TRBV6-5,TGTGCCAGCAGCCCCGTGCAGTACGAGCAGTACTTC,CASSPVQYEQYF
TRBJ2-1,-,-,12,TRBV2,TGTGCCAGCGGGGTCGTGGACAATGAGCAGTTCTTC,CASGVVDNEQFF
TRBJ2-1,TRBD2,-,16,TRBV10-1,TGCGCCAGCAGTTATGGCGGGGGGCTCTCCTACAATGAGCAGTTCTTC,CASSYGGGLSYNEQFF
TRBJ2-1,-,-,17,TRBV5-5,TGTGCCAGCAGCTTGGTCCCCCAAAGGGGCTCCTACAATGAGCAGTTCTTC,CASSLVPQRGSYNEQFF
TRBJ2-7,-,-,12,TRBV3-1/TRBV3-2,TGTGCCAGCAGCTCCGGTACGAGAGAGCAGTACTTC,CASSSGTREQYF
TRBJ1-3,TRBD1,-,15,TRBV18,TGTGCCAGCTCACCAGGGACAGGGGATGGAAACACCATATATTTT,CASSPGTGDGNTIYF
TRBJ2-3,-,-,12,TRBV7-9,TGTGCCAGCAGCCCAAGCACAGATACGCAGTATTTT,CASSPSTDTQYF
TRBJ1-1,TRBD1,few,14,TRBV7-9,TGTGCCAGCAGCTTTGGGACAGAAAACACTGAAGCTTTCTTT,CASSFGTENTEAFF
TRBJ1-4,TRBD1,-,14,TRBV5-5,TGTGCCAGCAGTCCCGACAGGGAACATGAAAAACTGTTTTTT,CASSPDREHEKLFF
TRBJ1-2,TRBD1,-,12,TRBV4-1,TGCGCCAGCAGTCAGGGGGGCTCTGGCTACACCTTC,CASSQGGSGYTF
TRBJ1-5,TRBD1,-,14,TRBV6-6,TGTGCCAGCAGTCCAACAGGGGTTAATCAGCCCCAGCATTTT,CASSPTGVNQPQHF
TRBJ1-6,-,-,15,TRBV4-2,TGTGCCAGCAGCCCTCCAGAGGGTTCGGGGTCACCCCTCCACTTT,CASSPPEGSGSPLHF
TRBJ1-3,-,-,14,TRBV27,TGTGCCAGCAGTACAGCCTTAAATGGAAACACCATATATTTT,CASSTALNGNTIYF
TRBJ2-3,TRBD2,-,16,TRBV14,TGTGCCAGCAGCCAAGTTCGGGGGGGCGCTTTAGATACGCAGTATTTT,CASSQVRGGALDTQYF
TRBJ1-3,-,-,13,TRBV7-8,TGTGCCAGCAGCGTACAGGGATTTGAAACCATATATTTT,CASSVQGFETIYF